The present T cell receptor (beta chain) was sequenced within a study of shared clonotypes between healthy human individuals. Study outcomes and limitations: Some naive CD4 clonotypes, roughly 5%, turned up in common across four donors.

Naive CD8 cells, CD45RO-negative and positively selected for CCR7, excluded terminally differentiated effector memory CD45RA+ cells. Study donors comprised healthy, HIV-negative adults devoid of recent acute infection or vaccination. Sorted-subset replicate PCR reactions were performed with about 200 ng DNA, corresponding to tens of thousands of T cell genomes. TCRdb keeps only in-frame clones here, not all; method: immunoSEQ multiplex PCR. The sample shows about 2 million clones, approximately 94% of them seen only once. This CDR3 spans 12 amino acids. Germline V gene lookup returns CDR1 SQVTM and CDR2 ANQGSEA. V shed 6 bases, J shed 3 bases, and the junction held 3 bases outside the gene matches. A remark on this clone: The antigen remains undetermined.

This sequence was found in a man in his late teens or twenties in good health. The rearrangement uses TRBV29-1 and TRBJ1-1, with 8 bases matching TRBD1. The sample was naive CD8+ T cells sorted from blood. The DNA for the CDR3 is TGCAGCGTCGAACAGGGGGACACTGAAGCTTTCTTT. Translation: CSVEQGDTEAFF.